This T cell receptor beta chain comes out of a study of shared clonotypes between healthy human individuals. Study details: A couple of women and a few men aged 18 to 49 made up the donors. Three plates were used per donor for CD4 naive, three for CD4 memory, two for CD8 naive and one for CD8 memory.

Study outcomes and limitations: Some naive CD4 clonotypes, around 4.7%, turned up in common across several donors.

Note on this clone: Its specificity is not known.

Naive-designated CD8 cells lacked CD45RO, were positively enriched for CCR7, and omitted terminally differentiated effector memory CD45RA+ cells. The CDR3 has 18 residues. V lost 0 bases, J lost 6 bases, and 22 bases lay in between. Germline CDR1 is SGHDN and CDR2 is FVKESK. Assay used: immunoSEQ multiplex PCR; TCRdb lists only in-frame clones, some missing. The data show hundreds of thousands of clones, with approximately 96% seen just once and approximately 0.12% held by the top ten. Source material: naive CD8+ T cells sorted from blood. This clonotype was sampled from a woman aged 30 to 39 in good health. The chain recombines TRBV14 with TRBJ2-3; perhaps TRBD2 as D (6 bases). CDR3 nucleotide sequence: TGTGCCAGCAGCCAAGAGCCATCTTGGGGGGAGCGGTCCGATACGCAGTATTTT. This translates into CASSQEPSWGERSDTQYF. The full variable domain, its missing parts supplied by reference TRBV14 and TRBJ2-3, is EAGVTQFPSHSVIEKGQTVTLRCDPISGHDNLYWYRRVMGKEIKFLLHFVKESKQDESGMPNNRFLAERTGGTYSTLKVQPAELEDSGVYFCASSQEPSWGERSDTQYFGPGTRLTVL.